The 28 T cell receptor beta chains below were found in one sample sequenced in a study of beta chain features in type 1 diabetes. TCRB transcripts that were expressed got sequenced, as all of the isolated RNA had been reverse transcribed. Assay used: immunoSEQ multiplex PCR; TCRdb lists only in-frame clones, some missing. The sample holds 250,000 to 350,000 clones, 8% to 13% seen once. The specimen was naive CD4+ T cells from blood. These receptors came from a woman in her twenties or thirties in good health.

The rearrangement links TRBV27 to TRBJ2-5; the match to TRBD2 covers 11 bases. Looked up from germline, CDR1 is MNHEY and CDR2 is SMNVEV (reference sequence). The CDR3 sequence is 15 residues long. The V gene end was trimmed by 1 base and the J gene end by 4 bases; junction bases not matched to a gene: 2. The CDR3 region has the DNA TGTGCCAGCAGTTTATACGGACTAGCGGGAGAGACCCAGTACTTC. Amino acids: CASSLYGLAGETQYF.

V and J are TRBV18 and TRBJ1-3; D unclear. The CDR3 totals 17 residues. Trimming stripped 3 bases from V and 0 bases from J, with 15 bases between. The V gene's germline CDR1 is KGHSH and CDR2 LQKENI. The CDR3 sequence: CASSPTSGRHSGNTIYF. CDR3 DNA sequence: TGTGCCAGCTCACCTACCAGTGGCCGCCACTCTGGAAACACCATATATTTT.

V usage is TRBV6-5 and J usage is TRBJ2-3; D perhaps matches TRBD1 (5 bases). Germline V lookup: CDR1 MNHEY, CDR2 SVGAGI. The germline V and J ends were trimmed by 10 bases and 4 bases, with 15 bases remaining between them. This CDR3 is 13 amino acids long. The CDR3 coding sequence is TGTGCCACCAGGGTAGGGGTCGCAGATACGCAGTATTTT. Protein sequence: CATRVGVADTQYF.

This chain joins TRBV27 and TRBJ2-6, with 8 nucleotides matching TRBD1. This CDR3 is built from 17 residues. The germline CDR1 and CDR2 sequences are MNHEY and SMNVEV (reference sequence). The V and J ends lost 5 bases and 2 bases, in that order; junction bases with no gene match: 8. The CDR3 DNA reads as TGTGCCAGCAGTCGGGACAGGTTGGTACCTGGGGCCAACGTCCTGACTTTC. Protein sequence: CASSRDRLVPGANVLTF. The whole variable domain, filled in from reference TRBV27 and TRBJ2-6, reads EAQVTQNPRYLITVTGKKLTVTCSQNMNHEYMSWYRQDPGLGLRQIYYSMNVEVTDKGDVPEGYKVSRKEKRNFPLILESPSPNQTSLYFCASSRDRLVPGANVLTFGAGSRLTVL.

The rearrangement joins TRBV29-1 to TRBJ2-7; a possible D gene is TRBD2 (5 bases). The CDR3 loop spans 12 amino acids. V was shortened by 0 bases and J by 5 bases, with 8 bases between the two germline ends. Per germline, CDR1 SQVTM and CDR2 ANQGSEA. For the CDR3, the DNA is TGCAGCGTTGAAGATCCGGGAAACGAGCAGTACTTC. As protein: CSVEDPGNEQYF.

This sequence joins TRBV14 and TRBJ1-3, with D possibly matching TRBD1 (5 bases). The ends were cut back, 8 bases at V and 3 bases at J, with 17 bases in the middle. The germline V gene has CDR1 SGHDN and CDR2 FVKESK. CDR3 length: 15 amino acids. The CDR3: CASAIHGTIGNTIYF. The CDR3 DNA follows: TGTGCCAGCGCTATCCACGGGACTATTGGAAACACCATATATTTT.

This clone turned up a few times. The chain uses TRBV9 and TRBJ1-4; possible D gene TRBD1, 6 bases. Trimming stripped 2 bases from V and 7 bases from J, with 24 bases between. CDR1 SGDLS and CDR2 YYNGEE come from the germline V gene. The CDR3 has 18 residues. CDR3 sequence: CASSVPRVPGEGFEKLFF. Here the CDR3 DNA reads TGTGCCAGCAGCGTCCCAAGGGTCCCAGGGGAAGGTTTTGAAAAACTGTTTTTT.

This sequence joins TRBV9 and TRBJ2-5; D possibly corresponds to TRBD2 (6 bases). The V gene lost 0 bases and the J gene lost 4 bases, with 7 bases spanning the gap. The germline gives CDR1 SGDLS, CDR2 YYNGEE. CDR3 size: 13 residues. This CDR3 reads CASSVDSGETQYF. Here the CDR3 DNA reads TGTGCCAGCAGCGTAGATAGCGGAGAGACCCAGTACTTC.

The chain combines TRBV4-3 with TRBJ2-1; 14 bases match TRBD2. The germline CDR1 and CDR2 sequences are LGHNA and YSLEER. This CDR3 has 16 residues. The junction had 8 bases not matched to a gene; V was cut back by 1 base and J by 12 bases. The CDR3 sequence: CASSQGLAGGSRWQFF. The CDR3 coding sequence is TGCGCCAGCAGCCAAGGACTAGCGGGAGGGAGCCGGTGGCAGTTCTTC.

CDR3 sequence (DNA): TGTGCCAGCAGCAGAGACGGGAGCTCCTACAATGAGCAGTTCTTC. It translates to CASSRDGSSYNEQFF. This rearrangement joins TRBV6-6 to TRBJ2-1, with D maybe TRBD2 (6 bases). The V end was cut by 6 bases, the J end by 0 bases, with 12 bases between. CDR3 size: 15 residues. Germline loops: CDR1 MNHNY, CDR2 SVGAGI (reference sequence).

This rearrangement joins TRBV6-5 to TRBJ2-1, with D possibly matching TRBD2 (6 bases). Germline V lookup: CDR1 MNHEY, CDR2 SVGAGI. Trimming pared 3 bases from V and 6 bases from J, leaving 15 bases between. CDR3 size: 15 residues. Here the CDR3 DNA reads TGTGCCAGCAGTTATTTGGGAGGTAGTGGCAATGAGCAGTTCTTC. The encoded protein is CASSYLGGSGNEQFF.

DNA for the CDR3: TGTGCCAGCAGCGTCGCGCCCCAGGAGGGCCAAGAGACCCAGTACTTC. Protein: CASSVAPQEGQETQYF. The chain is built from TRBV9 and TRBJ2-5, with TRBD2 as a possible D gene (6 bases). The CDR3 runs 16 residues. Trimming took off 2 bases at V and 1 base at J, with 15 bases between the two ends. The germline gives CDR1 SGDLS, CDR2 YYNGEE.

This clone was detected only a few times. This chain uses TRBV7-2 with TRBJ2-1; D is possibly TRBD2 (6 bases). CDR1 is SGHTA and CDR2 is FQGNSA in the germline V gene. There are 16 residues in the CDR3. The V end was cut by 6 bases, the J end by 3 bases, with 18 bases between. Written as DNA, the CDR3 is TGTGCCAGCAGGCGACTAGTGGGTGCCAACTACAATGAGCAGTTCTTC. It codes for CASRRLVGANYNEQFF.

This clone was observed a few times. This sequence joins TRBV7-3 and TRBJ2-3, with 8 positions matching TRBD2. The germline CDR1 and CDR2 sequences are SGHTA and FQGTGA. The junction had 1 base not matched to a gene; V was cut back by 1 base and J by 1 base. The CDR3 contains 15 residues. The CDR3 region has the DNA TGTGCCAGCAGCTTAAAACTAGCGGGCACAGATACGCAGTATTTT. Its protein is CASSLKLAGTDTQYF.

The chain couples TRBV6-5 to TRBJ1-1; the D is unclear. Trimming pared 2 bases from V and 5 bases from J, leaving 12 bases between. The CDR3 has 14 residues. Germline CDR1 MNHEY, CDR2 SVGAGI. The CDR3 reads CASSYQDPGTEAFF. CDR3 coding DNA: TGTGCCAGCAGTTACCAGGACCCGGGGACTGAAGCTTTCTTT.

This clone has a handful of counts. The chain carries TRBV29-1 and TRBJ2-1, with 10 nucleotides matching TRBD2. The CDR3 is made up of 13 amino acids. The trim removed 6 bases at V and 4 bases at J, leaving 3 bases unmatched. From germline, CDR1 is SQVTM and CDR2 ANQGSEA. CDR3 coding DNA: TGCAGCGTCTCGACTAGCGGGTACAATGAGCAGTTCTTC. It translates to CSVSTSGYNEQFF.

This clone was seen more than once but under ten times. This chain connects TRBV5-4 to TRBJ2-5; D is undetermined. There are 12 residues in the CDR3. The V and J ends lost 0 bases and 6 bases respectively, with 6 bases between them. Germline-derived CDR1 and CDR2 are SGHNT and YYREEE (reference sequence). The CDR3 region is CASSLGVQTQYF. CDR3 coding DNA: TGTGCCAGCAGCTTGGGAGTGCAGACCCAGTACTTC.

The V gene is TRBV1, the J gene TRBJ2-1; the tabulated D call, TRBD2, remains unverified against the DNA. TRBV1 is a recognized pseudogene. This CDR3 region has 16 residues. The CDR3 nucleotides read TGCACCAGCAGCCAAGAAGGGCGGGAACGAAACAATGAGCAGTTCTTC. This sequence encodes CTSSQEGRERNNEQFF.

The sample holds a few counts of this clone. The gene calls are TRBV9 and TRBJ2-1, with D possibly matching TRBD2 (5 bases). The CDR3 has 16 amino acids. The germline V gene encodes CDR1 SGDLS and CDR2 YYNGEE. The germline V and J ends were trimmed by 0 bases and 5 bases, with 15 bases remaining between them. This CDR3 reads CASSVGASPQNNEQFF. In DNA, the CDR3 is TGTGCCAGCAGCGTAGGCGCTAGCCCACAAAACAATGAGCAGTTCTTC.

J is TRBJ1-1 and V is TRBV7-2; D perhaps matches TRBD1 (6 bases). The CDR3 covers 16 residues. Trimming stripped 0 bases from V and 5 bases from J, with 16 bases between. The germline V gene encodes CDR1 SGHTA and CDR2 FQGNSA. CDR3 residues: CASSLAGSQGGTEAFF. CDR3 nucleotides: TGTGCCAGCAGCTTAGCGGGGTCACAGGGAGGGACTGAAGCTTTCTTT.

The rearrangement uses TRBV5-5 and TRBJ2-6; 7 nucleotides match TRBD1. CDR3 length: 14 residues. V gave up 4 bases and J gave up 7 bases; unmatched junction bases: 5. Germline loops: CDR1 SGHKS, CDR2 YYEKEE (reference sequence). The CDR3 nucleotides read TGTGCCAGCAGCAAAGGACAGGAAGCCAACGTCCTGACTTTC. This gives the protein CASSKGQEANVLTF.

The chain uses TRBV30 and TRBJ2-1, with 10 bases fitting TRBD2. The CDR3 totals 19 residues. From germline, CDR1 is GTSNPN and CDR2 SVGIG (reference sequence). The ends lost 1 base at V and 0 bases at J; junction bases unmatched: 12. The CDR3 loop is CAWSGDATSGRSSYNEQFF. The DNA for the CDR3 is TGTGCCTGGAGTGGAGACGCGACTAGCGGGCGTAGCTCCTACAATGAGCAGTTCTTC.

This clone was detected only a few times. This chain joins TRBV2 and TRBJ2-4; no firm D call. Germline V gene sequence: CDR1 SNHLY, CDR2 FYNNEI. The V gene lost 3 bases and the J gene lost 0 bases, with 9 bases spanning the gap. This CDR3 contains 15 residues. The CDR3, as DNA: TGTGCCAGCAGTGAGAGCGTGCTAGCCAAAAACATTCAGTACTTC. Translated: CASSESVLAKNIQYF.

The genes are TRBV18 and TRBJ1-1; no clear D gene. Germline V gene data show CDR1 as KGHSH and CDR2 as LQKENI. There are 13 residues in the CDR3. V lost 6 bases and J lost 5, with 13 bases in between. DNA of the CDR3: TGTGCCAGCTCTCAGGATCAGGATACTGAAGCTTTCTTT. This encodes CASSQDQDTEAFF.

V and J are TRBV28 and TRBJ1-3; no clear D gene. The CDR3 has 11 residues. V was pared by 9 bases and J by 0 bases, with 3 bases between. Looked up from germline, CDR1 is MDHEN and CDR2 is SYDVKM. As DNA, the CDR3 is TGTGCCAGTAACTCTGGAAACACCATATATTTT. As protein: CASNSGNTIYF.

The chain has TRBV5-1 and TRBJ1-1, with D uncertain. This CDR3 spans 14 amino acids. V lost 0 bases to trimming and J lost 5 bases, with 11 bases between them. Germline values: CDR1 SGHRS, CDR2 YFSETQ. The CDR3 protein is CASSLAAGWTEAFF. The CDR3 coding sequence is TGCGCCAGCAGCTTGGCGGCGGGGTGGACTGAAGCTTTCTTT.

This clone was seen only a few times. J is TRBJ2-7 and V is TRBV7-2; 9 positions agree with TRBD1. Germline loops: CDR1 SGHTA, CDR2 FQGNSA. J gave up 13 bases and V 7 bases, and 20 bases lay outside the gene matches. This CDR3 contains 15 residues. For the CDR3, the DNA is TGTGCCAGCACCTTTCAGTGGAATTCCCGGGACAGGGAATACTTC. This gives the protein CASTFQWNSRDREYF.

This clone was picked up a small number of times. The chain has TRBV6-1 and TRBJ2-7, with D hard to call. V was clipped by 3 bases and J by 2 bases, with 5 bases between them. CDR1 MNHNS and CDR2 SASEGT come from the germline V gene. The CDR3 is 12 amino acids. CDR3 residues: CASSEQAYEQYF. The CDR3 DNA is TGTGCCAGCAGTGAGCAGGCCTACGAGCAGTACTTC.